Listed below are T cell receptor beta chains from one sample, sequenced in a study of T cell responses to AZD1222 COVID-19 vaccine. Assay used: immunoSEQ multiplex PCR; TCRdb lists only in-frame clones, some missing. Of about 120,000 clones in the sample, about 90% were seen once. This specimen was peripheral blood, taken on day 0 of MenACWY control vaccination. The source is an adult in good health. Both conserved end residues are part of each CDR3. A D gene is named only where the DNA matches it firmly. Size is omitted from some rows. Given values are once, few, many or a class for expanded clones.

TRBD1	.	TRBV10-3	TRBJ1-5	TGTGCCATCAGTGAGGGGGGACAGGGGAATCAGCCCCAGCATTTT	CAISEGGQGNQPQHF
TRBD1	.	TRBV27	TRBJ1-3	TGTGCCAGCAGCCAGGGACAGGGGGCCTACACCATATATTTT	CASSQGQGAYTIYF
TRBD2	once	TRBV6-5	TRBJ2-7	TGTGCCAGCAGCGGACTAGCGGGATCCTACGAGCAGTACTTC	CASSGLAGSYEQYF
TRBD2	.	TRBV7-2	TRBJ2-4	TGTGCCAGCAGCTTGTCCGGGACTAGCGGAGCCAAAAACATTCAGTACTTC	CASSLSGTSGAKNIQYF
.	.	TRBV7-9	TRBJ1-2	TGTGCCAGCAGCTCCTCGGGACTCCTTACCGGTCGCTTC	CASSSSGLLTGRF
TRBD2	.	TRBV27	TRBJ2-4	TGTGCCAGCAGCTTCTCGGGAGGAATTCAGTACTTC	CASSFSGGIQYF
TRBD2	.	TRBV24-1	TRBJ2-3	TGTGCCACCAGTGATTTGACTAGCGGTTACACAGATACGCAGTATTTT	CATSDLTSGYTDTQYF
.	.	TRBV9	TRBJ1-5	TGTGCCAGCAGCGTAGGGCAGGGCCAGCCCCAGCATTTT	CASSVGQGQPQHF
TRBD1	once	TRBV6-4	TRBJ2-3	TGTGCCAGCAGGAGTACCGGGACAGGGGCAGATACGCAGTATTTT	CASRSTGTGADTQYF
TRBD1	.	TRBV9	TRBJ2-2	TGTGCCAGCAGCATACCGGGACAGGGGGCTGCCGGGGAGCTGTTTTTT	CASSIPGQGAAGELFF
.	.	TRBV19	TRBJ2-7	TGTGCCAGTAGTCCCCTACATTTTTTCGAGCAGTACTTC	CASSPLHFFEQYF
.	.	TRBV5-5	TRBJ2-2	TGTGCCAGCAGCTGGGGACAATACACCGGGGAGCTGTTTTTT	CASSWGQYTGELFF
.	once	TRBV18	TRBJ2-5	TGTGCCAGCTCACCAGGACACCAAGAGACCCAGTACTTC	CASSPGHQETQYF
.	many	TRBV4-1	TRBJ1-6	TGCGCCAGCAGCCCGGACATCGCAGCCTATAATTCACCCCTCCACTTT	CASSPDIAAYNSPLHF
.	.	TRBV18	TRBJ2-3	TGTGCCAGCTCGCCTGCAAGTTCAGATACGCAGTATTTT	CASSPASSDTQYF
.	.	TRBV19	TRBJ1-1	TGTGCCAGTAGGACAGGGAACACTGAAGCTTTCTTT	CASRTGNTEAFF
.	.	TRBV7-2	TRBJ1-2	TGTGCCAGCAGACCTTCAGGGGCTACCGGCTATGGCTACACCTTC	CASRPSGATGYGYTF
.	.	TRBV27	TRBJ1-6	TGTGCCAGCAGTTTAAAAGCGGGGGGGGTCAATTCACCCCTCCACTTT	CASSLKAGGVNSPLHF
.	.	TRBV5-1	TRBJ2-1	TGCGCCAGCAGTTGGGGTAATTCCTACAATGAGCAGTTCTTC	CASSWGNSYNEQFF
TRBD1	.	TRBV28	TRBJ1-1	TGTGCCAGCAGCGCACCCGGGACAGGGGTTTCGGACACTGAAGCTTTCTTT	CASSAPGTGVSDTEAFF
TRBD1	.	TRBV4-1	TRBJ2-1	TGCGCCAGCAGCCAAGTACGGACAGGTGGGCGAAATGAGCAGTTCTTC	CASSQVRTGGRNEQFF
TRBD1	once	TRBV7-9	TRBJ1-2	TGTGCCAGCAGCTACGACAGGGCGTTGTATGGCTACACCTTC	CASSYDRALYGYTF
.	.	TRBV6-4	TRBJ2-7	TGTGCCAGGCCGGGTCCAGCAACCTACGAGCAGTACTTC	CARPGPATYEQYF
TRBD2	.	TRBV4-3	TRBJ2-1	TGCGCCAGCAGCCAAGGCGGGGGGGCCTTCTATGAGCAGTTCTTC	CASSQGGGAFYEQFF
.	.	TRBV4-1	TRBJ2-1	TGCGCCAGCAGCCAAGATGGAGCCGGGTTTAAACGCAATGAGCAGTTCTTC	CASSQDGAGFKRNEQFF
TRBD2	.	TRBV2	TRBJ2-1	TGTGCCAGCAGTGATCGGACTAGCGGGAATGGCGATGAGCAGTTCTTC	CASSDRTSGNGDEQFF
.	.	TRBV13	TRBJ1-2	TGTGCCAGCAGCTTACGAACACACTACGGCTACACCTTC	CASSLRTHYGYTF
TRBD1	.	TRBV7-2	TRBJ1-4	TGTGCCAGCAGCTTAGTCTGGACAGGGAATGAAAAACTGTTTTTT	CASSLVWTGNEKLFF
TRBD1	.	TRBV4-3	TRBJ1-1	TGCGCCAGCAGCCAAGGGACAGGGGAGGGTGGGGCTGAAGCTTTCTTT	CASSQGTGEGGAEAFF
TRBD1	.	TRBV13	TRBJ2-5	TGTGCCAGCAGCTTAATGGGGACAGTGTTTGAACCCCAAGAGACCCAGTACTTC	CASSLMGTVFEPQETQYF
.	.	TRBV6-5	TRBJ2-7	TGTGCCAGCAGACGGGACTTCTTGAGCTCCTACGAGCAGTACTTC	CASRRDFLSSYEQYF
.	.	TRBV7-2	TRBJ1-5	TGTGCCAGCAGCTTAGGAAGTGCGGGGAATCAGCCCCAGCATTTT	CASSLGSAGNQPQHF
TRBD2	once	TRBV3-1/TRBV3-2	TRBJ2-5	TGTGCCAGCAGCCATAACCCGGGACTAGCGGGGGAGACCCAGTACTTC	CASSHNPGLAGETQYF
.	.	TRBV6-2/TRBV6-3	TRBJ2-1	TGTGCCAGCAGTTACGGGGACTACAATGAGCAGTTCTTC	CASSYGDYNEQFF
TRBD1	.	TRBV24-1	TRBJ2-1	TGTGCCACCAGTGATTGGGGACAGGGGAGCTCCTACAATGAGCAGTTCTTC	CATSDWGQGSSYNEQFF
.	.	TRBV6-5	TRBJ1-5	TGTGCCAGCAGTTACTCGTCGGGGGCAAATCAGCCCCAGCATTTT	CASSYSSGANQPQHF
TRBD2	.	TRBV4-3	TRBJ2-3	TGCGCCAGCAGCCAAGGTAGCGGGGGGGTTAATACGCAGTATTTT	CASSQGSGGVNTQYF
TRBD1	.	TRBV5-1	TRBJ2-3	TGCGCCAGCAGCAGCCCAGGGGGCGAGGCAGATACGCAGTATTTT	CASSSPGGEADTQYF
TRBD2	.	TRBV24-1	TRBJ2-5	TGTGCCACCAGTGATTTCCAGCGGGAGAGTAGGGAGACCCAGTACTTC	CATSDFQRESRETQYF
TRBD1	.	TRBV4-1	TRBJ2-5	TGCGCCAGCAGCCGGGGACAGACAGGGGGCTCCGAGACCCAGTACTTC	CASSRGQTGGSETQYF
.	.	TRBV15	TRBJ2-5	TGTGCCACCAGCAGAGTGGGGGGGCAAGGGGAGACCCAGTACTTC	CATSRVGGQGETQYF
.	.	TRBV6-5	TRBJ2-3	TGTGCCAGCAGTTACTGGGGGGTCACTAGCACAGATACGCAGTATTTT	CASSYWGVTSTDTQYF
.	.	TRBV6-2/TRBV6-3	TRBJ1-5	TGTGCCAGCAGTTACACGGGGTTGGGTAATCAGCCCCAGCATTTT	CASSYTGLGNQPQHF
TRBD1	.	TRBV30	TRBJ1-6	TGTGCCTGGAATCACCGGGACAGGGACAATTCACCCCTCCACTTT	CAWNHRDRDNSPLHF
.	.	TRBV11-2	TRBJ1-2	TGTGCCAGCAGCTCTATCGCGACACGATACTATGGCTACACCTTC	CASSSIATRYYGYTF
.	.	TRBV7-9	TRBJ1-1	TGTGCCAGCGCAACCCGGGGGGCCAAGACTGAAGCTTTCTTT	CASATRGAKTEAFF
.	.	TRBV4-1	TRBJ2-3	TGCGCCAGCAGAAGTGGGGGGGGCGGGACAGATACGCAGTATTTT	CASRSGGGGTDTQYF
.	.	TRBV6-5	TRBJ1-1	TGTGCCAGCAGTTACTACGGTGAAGCTTTCTTT	CASSYYGEAFF